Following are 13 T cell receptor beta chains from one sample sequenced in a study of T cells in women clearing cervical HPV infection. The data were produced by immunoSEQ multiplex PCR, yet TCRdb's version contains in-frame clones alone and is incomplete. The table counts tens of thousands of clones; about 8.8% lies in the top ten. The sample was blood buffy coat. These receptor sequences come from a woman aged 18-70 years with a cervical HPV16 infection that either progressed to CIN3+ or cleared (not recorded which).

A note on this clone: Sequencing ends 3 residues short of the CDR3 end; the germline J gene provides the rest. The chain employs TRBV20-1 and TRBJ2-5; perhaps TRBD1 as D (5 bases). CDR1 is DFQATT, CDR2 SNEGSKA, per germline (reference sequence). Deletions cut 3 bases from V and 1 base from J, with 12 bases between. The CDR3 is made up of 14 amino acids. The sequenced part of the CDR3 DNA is TGCAGTGCTAGGGAAGGGGTTTCCCAAGAGACC. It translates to CSAREGVSQET. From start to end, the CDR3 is CSAREGVSQETQYF.

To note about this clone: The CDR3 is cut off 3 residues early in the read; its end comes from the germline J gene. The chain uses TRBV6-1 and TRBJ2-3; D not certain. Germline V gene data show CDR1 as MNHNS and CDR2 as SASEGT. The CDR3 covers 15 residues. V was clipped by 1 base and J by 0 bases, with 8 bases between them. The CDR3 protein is CASSEGSFSTDTQYF. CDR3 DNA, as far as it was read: TGTGCCAGCAGTGAAGGTAGTTTTAGCACAGATACG.

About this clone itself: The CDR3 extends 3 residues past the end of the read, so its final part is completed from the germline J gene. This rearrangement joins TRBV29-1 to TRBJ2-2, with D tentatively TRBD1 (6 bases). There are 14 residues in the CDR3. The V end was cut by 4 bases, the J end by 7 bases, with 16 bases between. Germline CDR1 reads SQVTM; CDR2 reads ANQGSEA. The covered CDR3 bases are TGCAGCGTTGTCAGTCAGGGGCAGTACGGGGAG. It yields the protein CSVVSQGQYGE. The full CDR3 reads CSVVSQGQYGELFF.

Incomplete CDR3 DNA: TGTGCCATCACCAGGACAGGCCCATGGTCCGGCGAG. This encodes CAITRTGPWSGE. The entire CDR3 protein is CAITRTGPWSGEQYF. The chain uses TRBV10-3 and TRBJ2-7; 7 bases map to TRBD1. The sequence runs out 3 residues before the end of the CDR3; the remainder is reconstructed from the germline J gene. The germline V gene has CDR1 ENHRY and CDR2 SYGVKD. The V and J ends lost 7 bases and 6 bases, in that order; junction bases with no gene match: 15. The CDR3 is 15 amino acids.

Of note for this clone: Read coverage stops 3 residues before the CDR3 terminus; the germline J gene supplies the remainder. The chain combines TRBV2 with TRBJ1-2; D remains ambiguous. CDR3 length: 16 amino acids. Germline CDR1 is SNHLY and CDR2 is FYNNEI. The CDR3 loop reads CASSAWTSGRYNDYTF. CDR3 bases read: TGTGCCAGCAGTGCCTGGACTAGCGGGAGATACAATGAC.

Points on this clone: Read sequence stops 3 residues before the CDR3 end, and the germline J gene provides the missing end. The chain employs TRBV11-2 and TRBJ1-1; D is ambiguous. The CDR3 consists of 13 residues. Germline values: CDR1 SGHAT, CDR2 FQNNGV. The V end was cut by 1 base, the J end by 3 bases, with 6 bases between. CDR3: CASSLARYTEAFF. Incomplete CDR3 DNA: TGTGCCAGCAGCTTAGCTAGGTACACTGAA. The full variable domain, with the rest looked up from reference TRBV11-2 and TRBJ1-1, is EAGVAQSPRYKIIEKRQSVAFWCNPISGHATLYWYQQILGQGPKLLIQFQNNGVVDDSQLPKDRFSAERLKGVDSTLKIQPAKLEDSAVYLCASSLARYTEAFFGQGTRLTVV.

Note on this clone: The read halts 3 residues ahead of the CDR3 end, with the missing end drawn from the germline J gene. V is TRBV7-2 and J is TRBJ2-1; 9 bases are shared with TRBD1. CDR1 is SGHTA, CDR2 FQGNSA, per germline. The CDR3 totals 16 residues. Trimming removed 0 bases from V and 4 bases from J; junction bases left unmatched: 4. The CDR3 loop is CASSLADRGPYNEQFF. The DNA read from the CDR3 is TGTGCCAGCAGCTTAGCGGACAGGGGACCGTACAATGAG. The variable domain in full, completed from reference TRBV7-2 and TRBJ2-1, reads GAGVSQSPSNKVTEKGKDVELRCDPISGHTALYWYRQSLGQGLEFLIYFQGNSAPDKSGLPSDRFSAERTGGSVSTLTIQRTQQEDSAVYLCASSLADRGPYNEQFFGPGTRLTVL.

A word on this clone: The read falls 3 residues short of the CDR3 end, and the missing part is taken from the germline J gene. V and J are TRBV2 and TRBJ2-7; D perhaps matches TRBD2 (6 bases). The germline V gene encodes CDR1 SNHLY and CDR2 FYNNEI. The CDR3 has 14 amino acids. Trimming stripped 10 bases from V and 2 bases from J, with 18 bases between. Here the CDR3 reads CATYPEGRPYEQYF. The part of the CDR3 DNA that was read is TGTGCCACCTACCCCGAGGGGAGGCCCTACGAG. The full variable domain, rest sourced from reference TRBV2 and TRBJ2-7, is EPEVTQTPSHQVTQMGQEVILRCVPISNHLYFYWYRQILGQKVEFLVSFYNNEISEKSEIFDDQFSVERPDGSNFTLKIRSTKLEDSAMYFCATYPEGRPYEQYFGPGTRLTVT.

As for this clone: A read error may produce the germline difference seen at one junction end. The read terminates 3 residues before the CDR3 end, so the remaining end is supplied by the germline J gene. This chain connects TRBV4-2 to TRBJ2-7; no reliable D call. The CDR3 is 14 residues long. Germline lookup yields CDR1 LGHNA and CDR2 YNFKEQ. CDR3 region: CASSQESSSYEQYF. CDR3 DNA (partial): TGCGCCAGCAGCCAAGAATCCAGCTCCTACGAG.

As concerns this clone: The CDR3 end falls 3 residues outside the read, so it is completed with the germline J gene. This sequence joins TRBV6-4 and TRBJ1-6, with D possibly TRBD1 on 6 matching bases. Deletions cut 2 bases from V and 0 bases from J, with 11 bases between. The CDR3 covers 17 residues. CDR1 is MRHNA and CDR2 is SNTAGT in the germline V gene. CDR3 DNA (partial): TGTGCCAGCAGTGACCGGACAGCCGTCTCCTATAATTCACCC. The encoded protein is CASSDRTAVSYNSP. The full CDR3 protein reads CASSDRTAVSYNSPLHF.

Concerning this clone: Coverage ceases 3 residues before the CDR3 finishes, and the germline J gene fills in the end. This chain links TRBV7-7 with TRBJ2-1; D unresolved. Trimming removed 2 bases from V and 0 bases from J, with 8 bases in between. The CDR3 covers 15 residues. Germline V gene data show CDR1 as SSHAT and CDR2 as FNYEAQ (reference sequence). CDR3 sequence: CASSLFQSSYNEQFF. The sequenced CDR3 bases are TGTGCCAGCAGCTTATTCCAGAGCTCCTACAATGAG.

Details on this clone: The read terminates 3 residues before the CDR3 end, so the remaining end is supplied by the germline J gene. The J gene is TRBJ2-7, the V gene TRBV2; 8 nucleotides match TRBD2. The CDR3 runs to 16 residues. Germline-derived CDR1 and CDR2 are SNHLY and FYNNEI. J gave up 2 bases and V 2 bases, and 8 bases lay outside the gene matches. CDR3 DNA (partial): TGTGCCAGCAGTGAACCCGTTGCGGGGGGTCCCTACGAG. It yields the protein CASSEPVAGGPYE. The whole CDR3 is CASSEPVAGGPYEQYF.

CDR3 amino acids: CASRGADRGGQPQYF. Partial CDR3 DNA: TGTGCCAGCAGGGGCGCCGACAGGGGTGGTCAGCCG. The rearrangement uses TRBV2 and TRBJ2-3, with 8 bases that match TRBD1. The read terminates 3 residues ahead of where the CDR3 ends, so the germline J gene completes it. CDR1 SNHLY and CDR2 FYNNEI come from the germline V gene. This CDR3 spans 15 amino acids.